This passage covers 24 T cell receptor beta chains from one sample sequenced in a study of patients and donors after allogeneic stem cell transplantation. In TCRdb, the RT-PCR reads were re-called with MiXCR into one record per CDR3 protein. Among 150,000 to 250,000 distinct CDR3 sequences listed, around two fifths were seen once. The sample taken for sequencing was blood, either unsorted or a sorted T cell fraction (not recorded which). Receptors were obtained from a human donor who was either an allogeneic HSCT recipient or a stem cell or donor lymphocyte infusion donor (not recorded which). It is not recorded whose cells these are; they may come from a transplant donor.

The chain employs TRBV5-1 and TRBJ2-2; D is perhaps TRBD1 (7 bases). The V and J ends lost 3 bases and 5 bases respectively, with 20 bases between them. This CDR3 is 17 amino acids long. Germline CDR1 is SGHRS and CDR2 is YFSETQ. The CDR3 nucleotides are TGCGCCAGCAGCTCTCCTTCGACAGGGACTTTAACCGGGGAGCTGTTTTTT. Its translation: CASSSPSTGTLTGELFF.

The chain joins TRBV6-2 or TRBV6-3 to TRBJ1-1; D is uncertain. This CDR3 is 12 amino acids long. V was cut by 2 bases and J by 7 bases, with 8 bases left in between. Looked up from germline, CDR1 is MNHEY and CDR2 is SVGEGT. For the CDR3, the DNA is TGTGCCAGCAGTTACCCGGGCCTTGAAGCTTTCTTT. Amino acids: CASSYPGLEAFF.

The J gene is TRBJ1-2, the V gene TRBV6-5; 7 bases are a match to TRBD1. The CDR3 contains 13 residues. Germline V CDR1 and CDR2: MNHEY, SVGAGI. Germline trimming cut 6 bases from V and 10 bases from J; bases unmatched to any gene: 11. This chain's CDR3 is CASSHSGQSDYTF. As DNA, the CDR3 is TGTGCCAGCAGCCATTCGGGACAGAGTGACTACACCTTC.

V gene TRBV11-1 combines with J gene TRBJ2-1; D is unresolved. The germline V gene encodes CDR1 SGHAT and CDR2 FQDESV (reference sequence). Trimming cost V 5 bases and J 1 base, with 6 bases left between them. This CDR3 has 13 amino acids. CDR3 in DNA: TGTGCCAGCAGCCGGAGTTCCTACAATGAGCAGTTCTTC. It translates to CASSRSSYNEQFF.

This clonotype was counted only a few times. This chain uses TRBV5-1 with TRBJ2-2; no definite D call. The V gene's germline CDR1 is SGHRS and CDR2 YFSETQ. V lost 0 bases and J 4 bases, leaving 16 bases between the germline ends. The CDR3 loop spans 17 amino acids. The CDR3: CASSLDSIGQSTGELFF. The CDR3 DNA sequence: TGCGCCAGCAGCTTGGATTCGATTGGGCAGAGCACCGGGGAGCTGTTTTTT.

This chain uses TRBV29-1 with TRBJ2-6, with D hard to call. V lost 3 bases, J lost 0 bases, and 9 bases lay in between. CDR3 length: 15 amino acids. From germline, CDR1 is SQVTM and CDR2 ANQGSEA. CDR3 amino acids: CSVDGQSSGANVLTF. Here the CDR3 DNA reads TGCAGCGTTGATGGGCAAAGCTCTGGGGCCAACGTCCTGACTTTC. Combining the CDR3 with reference TRBV29-1 and TRBJ2-6 gives the whole variable domain SAVISQKPSRDICQRGTSLTIQCQVDSQVTMMFWYRQQPGQSLTLIATANQGSEATYESGFVIDKFPISRPNLTFSTLTVSNMSPEDSSIYLCSVDGQSSGANVLTFGAGSRLTVL.

The genes are TRBV4-3 and TRBJ2-7, with 8 bases fitting TRBD2. Per germline, CDR1 LGHNA and CDR2 YSLEER. Trimming cost V 1 base and J 0 bases; bases outside gene matches: 8. This CDR3 has 17 amino acids. The CDR3 protein is CASSQAPYSGGSYEQYF. Written as DNA, the CDR3 is TGCGCCAGCAGCCAAGCTCCTTACAGCGGGGGCTCCTACGAGCAGTACTTC.

This clonotype was recorded a few times. V usage is TRBV29-1 and J usage is TRBJ2-3; TRBD2 agrees at 12 bases. This CDR3 comprises 15 residues. J lost 3 bases, V lost 3 bases, and 4 bases had no gene match. Germline V gene data show CDR1 as SQVTM and CDR2 as ANQGSEA. CDR3 amino acids: CSVDSSGRATDTQYF. The CDR3 region has the DNA TGCAGCGTTGACTCTAGCGGGAGGGCGACAGATACGCAGTATTTT.

This rearrangement joins TRBV7-9 to TRBJ1-4, with unresolved D. The V end was cut by 5 bases, the J end by 8 bases, with 12 bases between. The CDR3 has 13 amino acids. Germline CDR1 SEHNR, CDR2 FQNEAQ (reference sequence). The CDR3 DNA is TGTGCCAGCAGCCACACCCTGGAAGAAAAACTGTTTTTT. This translates into CASSHTLEEKLFF.

V and J are TRBV27 and TRBJ2-3; 10 nucleotides align to TRBD2. The germline V gene has CDR1 MNHEY and CDR2 SMNVEV (reference sequence). The J segment lost 1 base and the V segment lost 3 bases, leaving 4 bases of the junction unmatched. The length of the CDR3 is 16 residues. The CDR3 sequence is CASSFDGLAGTDTQYF. The DNA for the CDR3 is TGTGCCAGCAGTTTTGATGGACTAGCGGGCACAGATACGCAGTATTTT.

In its sample, this clonotype was seen a few times. The J gene is TRBJ2-1, the V gene TRBV7-3; 10 bases line up with TRBD2. Germline assignment: CDR1 SGHTA and CDR2 FQGTGA. This CDR3 is built from 14 residues. The ends lost 5 bases at V and 5 bases at J; junction bases unmatched: 3. In nucleotides, the CDR3 is TGTGCCAGCAGCACCCTAGCGGGGGACAATGAGCAGTTCTTC. Translation gives CASSTLAGDNEQFF.

The rearrangement joins TRBV28 to TRBJ1-2; D not certain. CDR1 is MDHEN and CDR2 is SYDVKM in the germline V gene. The length of the CDR3 is 14 residues. Between the trimmed V and J ends, which lost 0 bases and 4 bases, there was a span of 9 bases. The CDR3 region has the DNA TGTGCCAGCAGTTTATGGGACGCCGTCTATGGCTACACCTTC. Amino acids: CASSLWDAVYGYTF.

Only a few counts were recorded for this clonotype. The J gene is TRBJ1-4, the V gene TRBV9, with D perhaps TRBD1 (6 bases). The germline V gene has CDR1 SGDLS and CDR2 YYNGEE. Between the trimmed V and J ends, which lost 4 bases and 6 bases, there was a span of 13 bases. The CDR3 runs to 14 residues. The CDR3 nucleotides read TGTGCCAGCAGCCCTACAGGGTTGGATGAAAAACTGTTTTTT. It encodes CASSPTGLDEKLFF. The full variable domain, with the rest looked up from reference TRBV9 and TRBJ1-4, is DSGVTQTPKHLITATGQRVTLRCSPRSGDLSVYWYQQSLDQGLQFLIQYYNGEERAKGNILERFSAQQFPDLHSELNLSSLELGDSALYFCASSPTGLDEKLFFGSGTQLSVL.

The chain recombines TRBV12-3 or TRBV12-4 with TRBJ1-6; TRBD1 agrees at 10 bases. CDR3 length equals 15 residues. V lost 8 bases, J lost 7 bases, and 8 bases stayed unmatched. CDR3 DNA sequence: TGTGCCAGCCCCGAGGACAGGGGGATCAATTCACCCCTCCACTTT. Its protein product is CASPEDRGINSPLHF.

The chain combines TRBV6-5 with TRBJ1-1; no reliable D call. The CDR3 length is 15 residues. Trimming cost V 0 bases and J 7 bases, with 15 bases left between them. Germline V lookup: CDR1 MNHEY, CDR2 SVGAGI. The CDR3 is CASSYSAPEAGEAFF. The CDR3 DNA reads as TGTGCCAGCAGTTACTCCGCGCCGGAGGCAGGTGAAGCTTTCTTT.

The chain couples TRBV19 to TRBJ2-7; 10 bases are a match to TRBD2. The length of the CDR3 is 15 residues. CDR1 and CDR2 from the germline V gene are LNHDA and SQIVND (reference sequence). Trimming removed 5 bases from V and 2 bases from J; junction bases left unmatched: 6. As DNA, the CDR3 is TGTGCCAGTAGTCGGGGACTAGCGCCGACCTACGAGCAGTACTTC. This sequence encodes CASSRGLAPTYEQYF.

The V gene is TRBV30, the J gene TRBJ1-2, with 8 bases that match TRBD1. The germline V gene has CDR1 GTSNPN and CDR2 SVGIG (reference sequence). This CDR3 spans 11 amino acids. J was trimmed by 8 bases and V by 3 bases; bases with no gene match: 2. The CDR3 sequence is CAWRDREGYTF. In DNA, the CDR3 is TGTGCCTGGAGGGACAGGGAGGGCTACACCTTC.

The gene calls are TRBV3-1 and TRBJ1-1, with D possibly matching TRBD1 (5 bases). The V gene's germline CDR1 is LGHDT and CDR2 YNNKEL (reference sequence). The CDR3 has 14 residues. Trimming left V 3 bases short and J 8 bases short, with 16 bases between. The CDR3 sequence: CASSHGSSGTEAFF. As DNA, the CDR3 is TGTGCCAGCAGCCACGGGTCGTCGGGGACCGAAGCTTTCTTT. The full variable domain, in which reference TRBV3-1 and TRBJ1-1 provide the parts outside the CDR3, is DTAVSQTPKYLVTQMGNDKSIKCEQNLGHDTMYWYKQDSKKFLKIMFSYNNKELIINETVPNRFSPKSPDKAHLNLHINSLELGDSAVYFCASSHGSSGTEAFFGQGTRLTVV.

The V and J genes are TRBV5-1 and TRBJ2-1, with 8 bases identical to TRBD2. The CDR3 runs to 12 residues. Germline V CDR1 and CDR2: SGHRS, YFSETQ. Unmatched junction bases numbered 2, after V lost 2 bases and J lost 10 bases. CDR3: CASSFTSGEQFF. The CDR3 bases are TGCGCCAGCAGCTTTACTAGCGGCGAGCAGTTCTTC.

The chain couples TRBV3-1 to TRBJ2-7; possibly TRBD1 for D (7 bases). Germline-derived CDR1 and CDR2 are LGHDT and YNNKEL (reference sequence). The CDR3 is 15 amino acids. Trimming stripped 3 bases from V and 4 bases from J, with 16 bases between. The DNA of the CDR3 is TGTGCCAGCAGCCAGGAGGGGGCCCCCCATTACGAGCAGTACTTC. Encoded protein: CASSQEGAPHYEQYF.

This clonotype was detected only a few times. The rearrangement links TRBV9 to TRBJ1-2; no definite D call. V was pared by 0 bases and J by 1 base, with 7 bases between. This CDR3 has 14 residues. Germline assignment: CDR1 SGDLS and CDR2 YYNGEE. This CDR3 reads CASSVGLGNYGYTF. CDR3 nucleotide sequence: TGTGCCAGCAGCGTAGGGCTGGGTAACTATGGCTACACCTTC.

J is TRBJ1-2 and V is TRBV12-3 or TRBV12-4, with TRBD1 as a possible D gene (5 bases). The CDR3 spans 14 residues. The V gene lost 3 bases and the J gene lost 4 bases, with 12 bases spanning the gap. The DNA of the CDR3 is TGTGCCAGCAGTTTTCTTTCAGGGACCTATGGCTACACCTTC. Amino acid sequence: CASSFLSGTYGYTF.

J is TRBJ2-3 and V is TRBV7-8; D is perhaps TRBD2 (6 bases). V was clipped by 0 bases and J by 8 bases, with 9 bases between them. The CDR3 runs to 13 residues. Germline CDR1 is SGHVS and CDR2 is FQNEAQ. CDR3 DNA sequence: TGTGCCAGCAGCTTAGCCCAGGGAGGTACGCAGTATTTT. Translation: CASSLAQGGTQYF.

This chain joins TRBV3-1 and TRBJ2-7; 12 bases agree with TRBD2. Germline V gene lookup returns CDR1 LGHDT and CDR2 YNNKEL (reference sequence). Trimming took 4 bases from V and 7 from J; bases not matched to a gene: 11. The CDR3 is 16 residues long. The CDR3 bases are TGTGCCAGCAGCCTCAGGCCGACTAGCGGGGGAGGAGAGCAGTACTTC. Amino acid sequence: CASSLRPTSGGGEQYF.